These T cell receptor beta chains were read from a single sample in a study of blood T cells in healthy people across ages. TCRdb reprocessed the 5' RACE reads via MiXCR and lists one record per CDR3 protein. The table has about 970,000 distinct CDR3 sequences, roughly 51% seen once. Sequencing used blood. These receptor sequences come from a woman in her sixties in good health. Each CDR3 is given with its conserved first and last residue. The order of the fields is J gene, D gene, V gene, CDR3 length, clone size, CDR3 protein, CDR3 DNA. A D gene is named only where the DNA matches it firmly. For some rows the clone size is stated as once, few or many, or as a class when expanded; others skip it.

TRBJ2-3 | NA | TRBV7-3 | 13 | NA | CASSLTDFDTQYF | TGTGCCAGCAGCTTAACTGATTTCGATACGCAGTATTTT
TRBJ1-5 | TRBD1 | TRBV6-2/TRBV6-3 | 17 | few | CASSYSFLRTGDQPQHF | TGTGCCAGCAGTTACTCATTCCTCCGGACAGGGGACCAGCCCCAGCATTTT
TRBJ2-4 | NA | TRBV28 | 16 | NA | CASSLSVAAQENIQYF | TGTGCCAGCAGTTTATCGGTAGCGGCCCAAGAAAACATTCAGTACTTC
TRBJ2-6 | NA | TRBV28 | 16 | NA | CASGTQGLSGANVLTF | TGTGCCAGCGGGACACAGGGACTCTCTGGGGCCAACGTCCTGACTTTC
TRBJ2-5 | NA | TRBV29-1 | 14 | many | CSADTSTSLETQYF | TGCAGCGCGGACACTAGTACTAGTTTGGAGACCCAGTACTTC
TRBJ2-3 | NA | TRBV27 | 14 | NA | CASSFRDTTDTQYF | TGTGCCAGCAGTTTCCGGGACACTACAGATACGCAGTATTTT
TRBJ1-2 | TRBD1 | TRBV6-2/TRBV6-3 | 15 | NA | CASSSPTGTNYGYTF | TGTGCCAGCAGTTCCCCGACAGGGACTAACTATGGCTACACCTTC
TRBJ2-7 | NA | TRBV4-2 | 14 | NA | CASSQELHSYEQYF | TGTGCCAGCAGCCAAGAGTTGCACTCCTACGAGCAGTACTTC
TRBJ1-2 | NA | TRBV20-1 | 11 | NA | CSEKETVGYTF | TGCAGTGAAAAGGAGACAGTTGGCTACACCTTC
TRBJ2-5 | NA | TRBV11-1 | 15 | NA | CASSLRGQNYNEQYF | TGTGCCAGCAGCTTACGCGGACAGAACTACAATGAGCAGTACTTC
TRBJ2-1 | TRBD2 | TRBV11-2 | 16 | NA | CASSTIGLAGYNERFF | TGTGCCAGCAGCACCATAGGACTAGCGGGATACAATGAGCGGTTCTTC
TRBJ2-7 | NA | TRBV3-1 | 17 | few | CASSARTGRESTYEQYF | TGTGCCAGCAGCGCCAGGACAGGGAGGGAATCGACCTACGAGCAGTACTTC
TRBJ1-1 | NA | TRBV20-1 | 14 | few | CSARKAQGNTEAFF | TGCAGTGCTAGGAAAGCACAGGGAAACACTGAAGCTTTCTTT
TRBJ2-1 | NA | TRBV29-1 | 14 | NA | CSVEDLRRNNEQFF | TGCAGCGTTGAAGATCTGAGGCGGAACAATGAGCAGTTCTTC
TRBJ2-3 | TRBD2 | TRBV9 | 14 | NA | CASSVRERADTQYF | TGTGCCAGCAGCGTGCGGGAGAGGGCAGATACGCAGTATTTT
TRBJ2-5 | TRBD2 | TRBV6-5 | 15 | few | CASSYRLAEQETQYF | TGTGCCAGCAGTTACCGGCTAGCGGAACAAGAGACCCAGTACTTC
TRBJ2-5 | TRBD2 | TRBV29-1 | 13 | few | CSVGTSGVGEQYF | TGCAGCGTTGGGACTAGCGGAGTAGGGGAGCAGTACTTC
TRBJ1-2 | NA | TRBV4-3 | 14 | NA | CTSNQEGGFYGYTF | TGCACCAGCAACCAAGAGGGGGGGTTCTATGGCTACACCTTC
TRBJ2-6 | NA | TRBV5-6 | 15 | few | CASSSYTGSANVLTF | TGTGCCAGCAGCTCATACACGGGGTCGGCCAACGTCCTGACTTTC
TRBJ2-5 | NA | TRBV5-1 | 15 | NA | CASSWQGMVQETQYF | TGCGCCAGCAGTTGGCAGGGTATGGTTCAAGAGACCCAGTACTTC
TRBJ2-5 | TRBD1 | TRBV29-1 | 13 | NA | CSVGQGGGETQYF | TGCAGCGTCGGACAGGGGGGTGGAGAGACCCAGTACTTC
TRBJ2-3 | NA | TRBV11-3 | 13 | few | CASSRSWRDTQYF | TGTGCCAGCAGCCGAAGTTGGAGAGATACGCAGTATTTT
TRBJ2-1 | TRBD2 | TRBV10-3 | 15 | NA | CAISEPGLQYNEQFF | TGTGCCATCAGTGAGCCGGGACTACAATACAATGAGCAGTTCTTC
TRBJ1-4 | NA | TRBV5-1 | 16 | NA | CASSLGSAARNEKLFF | TGCGCCAGCAGCCTGGGTTCTGCGGCTAGAAATGAAAAACTGTTTTTT
TRBJ1-6 | TRBD1 | TRBV28 | 15 | NA | CASRTSGTGRSPLHF | TGTGCCAGCAGAACCTCCGGGACAGGGCGATCACCCCTCCACTTT
TRBJ2-7 | NA | TRBV12-3/TRBV12-4 | 11 | few | CASSLVAEQYF | TGTGCCAGCAGTTTGGTAGCCGAGCAGTACTTC
TRBJ1-6 | TRBD1 | TRBV7-8 | 15 | NA | CASSFSGQGNSPLHF | TGTGCCAGCAGCTTTTCGGGACAGGGGAATTCACCCCTCCACTTT
TRBJ2-1 | TRBD1 | TRBV7-2 | 15 | few | CASSAAGQGLNEQFF | TGTGCCAGCAGCGCCGCGGGACAGGGTTTGAATGAGCAGTTCTTC
TRBJ2-1 | TRBD2 | TRBV20-1 | 15 | few | CSAIIKAGAVHEQFF | TGCAGTGCAATAATTAAAGCGGGAGCGGTTCATGAGCAGTTCTTC
TRBJ2-1 | TRBD2 | TRBV25-1 | 16 | NA | CASSELAGVEEDEQFF | TGTGCCAGCAGTGAACTAGCGGGAGTAGAAGAAGATGAGCAGTTCTTC
TRBJ2-1 | TRBD2 | TRBV7-8 | 16 | few | CASSLLTSGDSNEQFF | TGTGCCAGCAGCTTATTGACTAGCGGGGATTCCAATGAGCAGTTCTTC
TRBJ1-1 | NA | TRBV18 | 14 | NA | CASSPRREGTEAFF | TGTGCCAGCTCACCTCGGAGGGAAGGCACTGAAGCTTTCTTT
TRBJ2-3 | NA | TRBV15 | 14 | NA | CATSRDSPRDTQYF | TGTGCCACCAGCAGAGATAGTCCCAGGGATACGCAGTATTTT
TRBJ2-7 | NA | TRBV2 | 14 | NA | CASSENRVNYEQYF | TGTGCCAGCAGTGAAAACAGGGTGAACTACGAGCAGTACTTC
TRBJ2-7 | NA | TRBV14 | 15 | NA | CASSHFGTATYEQYF | TGTGCCAGCAGCCACTTCGGGACGGCCACCTACGAGCAGTACTTC
TRBJ2-3 | NA | TRBV25-1 | 13 | NA | CASSEWLRDTQYF | TGTGCCAGCAGTGAGTGGCTGAGGGATACGCAGTATTTT
TRBJ2-3 | NA | TRBV13 | 11 | NA | CASSVEGTQYF | TGTGCCAGCAGCGTCGAGGGGACGCAGTATTTT
TRBJ2-2 | NA | TRBV27 | 15 | NA | CASSLRGPATGELFF | TGTGCCAGCAGTTTGCGAGGGCCGGCCACCGGGGAGCTGTTTTTT
TRBJ2-7 | TRBD2 | TRBV12-3/TRBV12-4 | 14 | NA | CASRNRSGSYEQYF | TGTGCCAGCAGAAACCGTAGCGGGAGTTACGAGCAGTACTTC
TRBJ2-7 | NA | TRBV29-1 | 13 | few | CSVENDSTYEQYF | TGCAGCGTTGAAAATGATTCAACCTACGAGCAGTACTTC
TRBJ2-5 | NA | TRBV6-4 | 14 | NA | CASSDQTPQETQYF | TGTGCCAGCAGTGACCAGACACCGCAAGAGACCCAGTACTTC
TRBJ2-5 | NA | TRBV10-3 | 14 | few | CACSPWENQETQYF | TGTGCCTGTTCCCCTTGGGAAAACCAAGAGACCCAGTACTTC
TRBJ2-5 | NA | TRBV12-3/TRBV12-4 | 14 | NA | CASNSHGSRETQYF | TGTGCCAGCAACTCGCATGGGTCCCGAGAGACCCAGTACTTC
TRBJ2-1 | NA | TRBV12-3/TRBV12-4 | 14 | once | CASSPQGGYNEQFF | TGTGCCAGCAGCCCCCAAGGGGGCTACAATGAGCAGTTCTTC
TRBJ2-1 | TRBD2 | TRBV20-1 | 16 | many | CSASLASGSRYNEQFF | TGCAGTGCTAGTTTAGCTAGCGGGAGTAGGTACAATGAGCAGTTCTTC
TRBJ1-2 | TRBD1 | TRBV27 | 15 | NA | CASRDRGRWGYGYTF | TGTGCCAGCCGGGACAGGGGGCGCTGGGGCTATGGCTACACCTTC
TRBJ2-7 | NA | TRBV7-2 | 16 | NA | CASSIGSRGLTYEQYF | TGTGCCAGCAGTATAGGAAGCCGGGGGTTAACCTACGAGCAGTACTTC
TRBJ2-7 | TRBD1 | TRBV29-1 | 12 | many | CSTRTGVYEQYF | TGCAGCACGCGGACAGGGGTCTACGAGCAGTACTTC
TRBJ2-5 | TRBD2 | TRBV4-3 | 14 | NA | CASSQDGRAREQYF | TGCGCCAGCAGCCAAGATGGGAGGGCTAGGGAGCAGTACTTC
TRBJ2-3 | NA | TRBV13 | 15 | NA | CASSWGRDPPDTQYF | TGTGCCAGCAGCTGGGGGCGAGACCCGCCAGATACGCAGTATTTT
TRBJ2-5 | NA | TRBV20-1 | 15 | once | CSAISRGTVQETQYF | TGCAGTGCAATCTCGCGCGGGACAGTCCAAGAGACCCAGTACTTC
TRBJ2-3 | NA | TRBV20-1 | 18 | once | CSARGTGGGGSSTDTQYF | TGCAGTGCTAGAGGAACGGGAGGAGGGGGTTCTAGCACAGATACGCAGTATTTT
TRBJ1-1 | NA | TRBV6-1 | 15 | NA | CASRPTGLGNTEAFF | TGTGCCAGCAGACCTACAGGACTGGGGAACACTGAAGCTTTCTTT
TRBJ2-6 | NA | TRBV25-1 | 13 | NA | CASSLAGANALTF | TGTGCCAGCAGCCTAGCCGGGGCCAACGCCCTGACTTTC
TRBJ2-3 | NA | TRBV12-3/TRBV12-4 | 14 | many | CASSFGGAGDTQYF | TGTGCCAGCAGTTTTGGGGGGGCCGGAGATACGCAGTATTTT